This entry concerns a single TCR beta chain. The data are from a study of blood T cell repertoires in COVID-19. Across the whole study: Sites across the United States, Italy and Spain contributed samples from acute and convalescent COVID-19. Nucleic acid was either cDNA or gDNA, and it came from T cells, B-cell-depleted T cells, or PBMCs.

Methods used by the authors: Estimation of nucleated cell counts relied on the amplification of reference gene primers. Assay used: immunoSEQ multiplex PCR; TCRdb lists only in-frame clones, some missing. The V and J calls and clone size come from that table; D and trimming were worked out from the DNA. The sample contains fewer than 200,000 clones, almost 80% of which appear only once. The receptor was isolated from a woman in her 70s with acute or convalescent COVID-19. The source material was peripheral blood.

CDR3 sequence reads: CASSQDSREGYTF. The CDR3 DNA reads TGCGCCAGCAGTCAGGACAGTAGGGAAGGCTACACCTTC. V and J are TRBV23-1 and TRBJ1-2, with D possibly matching TRBD1 (6 bases). TRBV23-1 is known as an ORF, though its function is uncertain. CDR3 size: 13 residues. Trimming cost V 3 bases and J 8 bases, with 13 bases left between them.